Given below is one T cell receptor (beta chain) in context. Its antigen is currently unknown. The sample comes from a study of CD8+CD57+ T cells in acquired aplastic anemia. In the study overall: DNA from sorted CD4+ and CD8+ cells averaged roughly 3.2 ug. General study results and limits: Patients and controls had CD8+ Simpson's diversity values that were not significantly distinct.

Patients chosen for sequencing had shown CD8+CD57+ cell expansion by flow cytometry. The TCR beta profiling, which covered VDJ combination and CDR3 sequence, was carried out using genomic DNA as the template. TCRdb itself ran the reads through MiXCR, one entry per CDR3 protein. The sample consists of about 120,000 distinct CDR3 sequences, over 55% of them appearing once. The sequence was obtained from a human donor with aplastic anemia. What was sequenced was sorted CD4+, CD8+, or CD8+CD57+ T cells (not recorded which) from PBMCs.

The chain's CDR3 is CASSLGIAGFYGYTF. DNA for the CDR3: TGTGCCAGCAGCTTAGGGATTGCGGGGTTCTATGGCTACACCTTC. The rearrangement links TRBV7-9 to TRBJ1-2; D call uncertain. Germline CDR1 and CDR2: SEHNR and FQNEAQ (reference sequence). Trimming stripped 1 base from V and 4 bases from J, with 13 bases between. The CDR3 length is 15 residues.